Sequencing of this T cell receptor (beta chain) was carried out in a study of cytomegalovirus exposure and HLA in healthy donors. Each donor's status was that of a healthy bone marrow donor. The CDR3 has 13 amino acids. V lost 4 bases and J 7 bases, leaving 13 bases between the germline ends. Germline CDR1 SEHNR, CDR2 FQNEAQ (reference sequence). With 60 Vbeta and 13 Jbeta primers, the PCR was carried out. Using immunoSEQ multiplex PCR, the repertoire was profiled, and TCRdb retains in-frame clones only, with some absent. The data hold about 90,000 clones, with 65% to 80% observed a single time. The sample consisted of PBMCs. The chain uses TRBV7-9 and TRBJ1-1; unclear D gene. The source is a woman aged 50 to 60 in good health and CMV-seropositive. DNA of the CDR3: TGTGCCAGCAGCTCGGTCTATTCCGGTGAAGCTTTCTTT. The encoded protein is CASSSVYSGEAFF.